This T cell receptor (beta chain) derives from a study of neoadjuvant anti-PD-1 for oral cavity cancer. Measured with immunoSEQ multiplex PCR; TCRdb has only the in-frame clones, and not every one. The sample shows about 5,700 clones, 55% to 70% of them seen only once. V lost 6 bases, J lost 4 bases, and 16 bases lay in between. Germline values: CDR1 MGHRA, CDR2 YSYEKL. The CDR3 sequence is 15 residues long. The sample was tumor tissue, taken before nivolumab (anti-PD-1) treatment. The sequence came from a person aged 35 to 85 with oral cavity squamous cell carcinoma. The chain combines TRBV4-1 with TRBJ1-5; D gene uncertain. CDR3 nucleotides: TGCGCCAGCAGGCTAACCGAGTTGGGGAATCAGCCCCAGCATTTT. Translation: CASRLTELGNQPQHF.